Included here is one T cell receptor (beta chain) sequence, with context. Its antigen is not identified. CDR3 size: 14 residues. Per the germline V gene, CDR1 is DFQATT and CDR2 is SNEGSKA (reference sequence). V gave up 3 bases and J gave up 7 bases; unmatched junction bases: 6. This record belongs to a study of breast tumors, draining lymph nodes, adjacent tissues. Study-wide points: The lymph node origin of tumor T cells was framed as consistent with a hypothesis, not demonstrated. Most tumor T cells seemingly derive from lymph node, then expand in tumor.

TCRdb itself ran the multiplex PCR reads through MiXCR, one entry per CDR3 protein. There are under 20,000 distinct CDR3 sequences in the sample; 43% occur only once, and 15% to 25% lies in the top ten. Source material: breast tumor tissue. This chain uses TRBV20-1 with TRBJ2-7; 13 nucleotides align to TRBD2. The TCR originated in a female donor with breast cancer. Some clones in this sample may be carry-over from other donors' samples. The CDR3 region has the DNA TGCAGTGCTAGGACTAGCGGGAGGACCGAAGAGCAGTACTTC. It translates to CSARTSGRTEEQYF.